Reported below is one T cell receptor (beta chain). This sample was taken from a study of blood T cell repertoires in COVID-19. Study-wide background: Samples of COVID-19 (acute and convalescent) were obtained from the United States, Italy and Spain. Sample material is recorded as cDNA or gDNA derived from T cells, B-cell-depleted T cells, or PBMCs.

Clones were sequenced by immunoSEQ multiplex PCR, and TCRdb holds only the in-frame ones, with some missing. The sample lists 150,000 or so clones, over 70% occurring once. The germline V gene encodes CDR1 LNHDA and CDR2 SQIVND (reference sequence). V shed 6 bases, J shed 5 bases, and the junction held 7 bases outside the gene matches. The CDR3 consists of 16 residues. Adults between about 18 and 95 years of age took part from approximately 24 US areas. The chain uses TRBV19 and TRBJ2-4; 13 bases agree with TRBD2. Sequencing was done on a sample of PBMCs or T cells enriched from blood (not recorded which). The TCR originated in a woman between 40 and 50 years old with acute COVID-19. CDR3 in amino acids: CASSHTSGRGENIQYF. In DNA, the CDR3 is TGTGCCAGTAGCCATACTAGCGGGAGGGGGGAAAACATTCAGTACTTC.